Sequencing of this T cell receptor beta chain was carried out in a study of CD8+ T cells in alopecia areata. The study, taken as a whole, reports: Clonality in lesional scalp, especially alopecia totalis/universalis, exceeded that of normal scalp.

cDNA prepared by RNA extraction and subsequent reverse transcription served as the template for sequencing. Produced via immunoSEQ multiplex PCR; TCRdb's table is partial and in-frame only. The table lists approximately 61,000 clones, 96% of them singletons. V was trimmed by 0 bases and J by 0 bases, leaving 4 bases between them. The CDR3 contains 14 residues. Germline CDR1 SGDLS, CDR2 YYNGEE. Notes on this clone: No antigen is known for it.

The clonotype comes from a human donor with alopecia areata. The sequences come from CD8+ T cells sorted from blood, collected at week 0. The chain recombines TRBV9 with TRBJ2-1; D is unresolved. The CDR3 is CASSVGVSYNEQFF. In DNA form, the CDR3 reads TGTGCCAGCAGCGTAGGCGTCTCCTACAATGAGCAGTTCTTC.